These T cell receptor beta chains were read from a single sample in a study of human T cells and chemical hapten exposure. TCRdb reprocessed the RACE reads via MiXCR and lists one record per CDR3 protein. The profile shows about 82,000 distinct CDR3 sequences, 10% to 15% of them singletons. Sequencing was performed on whole blood, taken in connection with sensitization to the hapten diphenylcyclopropenone (DPC). The receptors come from a woman between 50 and 59 years old with alopecia areata. Some clones in this sample may be carry-over from other donors' samples. The CDR3 runs from the conserved cysteine through the conserved F or W. D genes are given only for firm matches. Clone size is shown for a subset of rows, as once, few, many or a class of expanded clone.

TRBV21-1	NA	TRBJ2-5	few	TGTGCCAGCAGCATCGATAGGGCAGGGTCGGAGACCCAGTACTTC	CASSIDRAGSETQYF
TRBV13	TRBD2	TRBJ2-7	NA	TGTGCCAGCAGTGCGGGAGGAGGTGAGCAGTACTTC	CASSAGGGEQYF
TRBV29-1	NA	TRBJ2-5	few	TGCAGCGTTGGGACGCTGGGAGAGACCCAGTACTTC	CSVGTLGETQYF
TRBV28	TRBD2	TRBJ2-5	few	TGTGCCAGCAGTCCTAGCGGGAGGGCCCAAGAGACCCAGTACTTC	CASSPSGRAQETQYF
TRBV20-1	TRBD2	TRBJ2-1	many	TGCAGTGCTAGCACCGGGAGGGCGATCAATGAGCAGTTCTTC	CSASTGRAINEQFF
TRBV6-5	TRBD2	TRBJ2-1	many	TGTGCCAGCAGTTACAGGACTAGCGGGAGGACCAGCTTCTACAATGAGCAGTTCTTC	CASSYRTSGRTSFYNEQFF
TRBV9	NA	TRBJ2-6	many	TGTGCCAGCAGCGTAGCTTCTGGGGCCAACGTCCTGACTTTC	CASSVASGANVLTF
TRBV9	NA	TRBJ2-3	few	TGTGCCAGCAGCGTAGGGGGCACAGATACGCAGTATTTT	CASSVGGTDTQYF
TRBV10-1	NA	TRBJ2-3	many	TGCGCCAGCAGGGGAAAGCGGGCCACAGATACGCAGTATTTT	CASRGKRATDTQYF
TRBV20-1	TRBD2	TRBJ2-3	many	TGCAGTGCCGGGGGCGGGGGGCGCCCAGATACGCAGTATTTT	CSAGGGGRPDTQYF
TRBV29-1	TRBD1	TRBJ2-2	many	TGCAGCGTTATGATAACAGGGGACGGGGAGCTGTTTTTT	CSVMITGDGELFF
TRBV5-6	NA	TRBJ2-7	few	TGTGCCAGCAGCTTGATGCTGGCGGAGTACGAGCAGTACTTC	CASSLMLAEYEQYF
TRBV28	NA	TRBJ1-1	NA	TGTGCCAACAGACCACCATCAGGGGCGGGTACTGAAGCTTTCTTT	CANRPPSGAGTEAFF
TRBV5-1	NA	TRBJ2-7	many	TGCGCCAGCAGCTTCGCCACAGCTTCCTACGAGCAGTACTTC	CASSFATASYEQYF
TRBV6-6	NA	TRBJ2-3	many	TGTGCCAGCAGTCTCCTATCAGATACGCAGTATTTT	CASSLLSDTQYF
TRBV5-1	NA	TRBJ2-2	NA	TGCGCCAGCAGCTTGCAGCTTCGACGGCGGAACACCGGGGAGCTGTTTTTT	CASSLQLRRRNTGELFF